The 22 T cell receptor beta chains presented below share a single source sample, sequenced in a study of T cell responses to AZD1222 COVID-19 vaccine (dated by TCRdb to about 2021). Library creation used the immunoSEQ multiplex PCR assay. TCRdb limited this immuneACCESS table to in-frame rearrangements with V and J called. A share of clones is missing; checked studies link under half to unresolved V genes, and the rest is unexplained. The sample table lists some 56,000 clones, over 75% of them with a count of one. Approximately 16% of the sample goes to the ten largest clones. What this sample's time point label stands for: baseline before first vaccination. The sequenced sample was peripheral blood, obtained on day 0 of AZD1222 vaccination. The source of these receptors is an adult in good health.

The V call is TRBV11-1, the J call TRBJ1-2; no definite D call. The CDR3 totals 13 residues. Trimming left V 6 bases short and J 8 bases short, with 16 bases between. Germline V lookup: CDR1 SGHAT, CDR2 FQDESV (reference sequence). The chain's CDR3 is CASSRRRVGGYTF. CDR3 DNA: TGTGCCAGCAGTAGACGACGGGTGGGCGGCTACACCTTC.

V and J are TRBV6-5 and TRBJ1-4; weak D call: TRBD1 (5 bases). Germline V lookup: CDR1 MNHEY, CDR2 SVGAGI. V lost 7 bases, J lost 0 bases, and 9 bases lay in between. CDR3 length: 14 residues. The CDR3 is CASIGHSTNEKLFF. DNA for the CDR3: TGTGCCAGCATCGGACACTCAACTAATGAAAAACTGTTTTTT.

This chain connects TRBV6-5 to TRBJ2-3; TRBD1 agrees at 11 bases. The CDR3 consists of 15 residues. The V and J ends lost 5 bases and 7 bases, in that order; junction bases with no gene match: 8. The germline V gene encodes CDR1 MNHEY and CDR2 SVGAGI. The CDR3 DNA is TGTGCCAGCAGTACCCGGGACAGGGGGTCAAATACGCAGTATTTT. Translated, it gives CASSTRDRGSNTQYF.

V is TRBV5-1 and J is TRBJ2-5, with 14 bases that match TRBD2. CDR1 and CDR2 (germline): SGHRS, YFSETQ. The CDR3 is 16 residues long. J lost 5 bases, V lost 4 bases, and 7 bases had no gene match. The chain's CDR3 is CASSPTSGGAHETQYF. CDR3 nucleotide sequence: TGCGCCAGCAGCCCGACTAGCGGGGGGGCTCATGAGACCCAGTACTTC. Based on the CDR3 plus reference TRBV5-1 and TRBJ2-5, the full variable domain is KAGVTQTPRYLIKTRGQQVTLSCSPISGHRSVSWYQQTPGQGLQFLFEYFSETQRNKGNFPGRFSGRQFSNSRSEMNVSTLELGDSALYLCASSPTSGGAHETQYFGPGTRLLVL.

The J gene is TRBJ1-4, the V gene TRBV25-1; D gene unclear. V was trimmed by 1 base and J by 5 bases, leaving 11 bases between them. This CDR3 region has 15 residues. Germline values: CDR1 MGHDK, CDR2 SYGVNS. The CDR3: CASSESGQPNEKLFF. The CDR3 DNA sequence: TGTGCCAGCAGTGAATCTGGGCAGCCCAATGAAAAACTGTTTTTT. Full variable domain (remainder filled in from reference TRBV25-1 and TRBJ1-4): EADIYQTPRYLVIGTGKKITLECSQTMGHDKMYWYQQDPGMELHLIHYSYGVNSTEKGDLSSESTVSRIRTEHFPLTLESARPSHTSQYLCASSESGQPNEKLFFGSGTQLSVL.

The chain recombines TRBV6-5 with TRBJ1-6, with D hard to call. The germline CDR1 and CDR2 sequences are MNHEY and SVGAGI. The CDR3 sequence is 15 residues long. V lost 6 bases to trimming and J lost 0 bases, with 9 bases between them. The CDR3 spells CASSFRSSYNSPLHF. The DNA for the CDR3 is TGTGCCAGCAGCTTTCGGAGCTCCTATAATTCACCCCTCCACTTT.

V usage is TRBV6-1 and J usage is TRBJ1-6, with no clear D. The CDR3 is made up of 14 amino acids. Trimming removed 3 bases from V and 6 bases from J, with 9 bases in between. Per germline, CDR1 MNHNS and CDR2 SASEGT. In DNA, the CDR3 is TGTGCCAGCAGTGAGATAGCCTTTAATTCACCCCTCCACTTT. Translation: CASSEIAFNSPLHF.

The V and J genes are TRBV10-3 and TRBJ1-1; 7 positions agree with TRBD1. Germline V gene lookup returns CDR1 ENHRY and CDR2 SYGVKD. The V and J ends lost 0 bases and 1 base, in that order; junction bases with no gene match: 2. This CDR3 is 15 amino acids long. This chain's CDR3 is CAISESRQGNTEAFF. The CDR3 bases are TGTGCCATCAGTGAGTCAAGACAGGGGAACACTGAAGCTTTCTTT.

This chain joins TRBV5-5 and TRBJ1-2; 8 bases align to TRBD1. Unmatched junction bases numbered 18, after V lost 2 bases and J lost 3 bases. There are 19 residues in the CDR3. Germline V gives CDR1 SGHKS, CDR2 YYEKEE (reference sequence). CDR3 sequence (DNA): TGTGCCAGCAGCTTTCGCCTTAAGGGGCCGACAGGGGAATACTATGGCTACACCTTC. Amino acid sequence: CASSFRLKGPTGEYYGYTF.

The V gene is TRBV14, the J gene TRBJ2-7; 9 bases match TRBD1. The CDR3 totals 15 residues. The germline V gene has CDR1 SGHDN and CDR2 FVKESK. Unmatched junction bases numbered 11, after V lost 5 bases and J lost 6 bases. The CDR3 reads CASSILGQGIFEQYF. The CDR3 nucleotides read TGTGCCAGCAGCATCCTGGGACAGGGCATCTTCGAGCAGTACTTC.

V gene TRBV27 combines with J gene TRBJ1-2, with 7 nucleotides matching TRBD1. Germline V gene sequence: CDR1 MNHEY, CDR2 SMNVEV (reference sequence). J gave up 4 bases and V 3 bases, and 17 bases lay outside the gene matches. The length of the CDR3 is 18 residues. The CDR3 loop is CASSFRGPQGRQSYGYTF. Here the CDR3 DNA reads TGTGCCAGCAGTTTTCGAGGTCCACAGGGGCGGCAGAGCTATGGCTACACCTTC.

The chain links TRBV29-1 to TRBJ2-7; 8 bases match TRBD2. Germline V gene lookup returns CDR1 SQVTM and CDR2 ANQGSEA. V was clipped by 7 bases and J by 5 bases; unmatched bases: 4. This CDR3 has 11 residues. The chain's CDR3 is CSAGGDHEQYF. The CDR3 bases are TGCAGCGCGGGAGGGGACCACGAGCAGTACTTC.

The chain uses TRBV19 and TRBJ1-5; no clear D gene. V lost 5 bases and J 6 bases, leaving 11 bases between the germline ends. The CDR3 length is 13 residues. Per the germline V gene, CDR1 is LNHDA and CDR2 is SQIVND (reference sequence). Here the CDR3 DNA reads TGTGCCAGTAGTCCGACCATACGTCAGCCCCAGCATTTT. This gives the protein CASSPTIRQPQHF. The full variable domain, completed using reference TRBV19 and TRBJ1-5, is DGGITQSPKYLFRKEGQNVTLSCEQNLNHDAMYWYRQDPGQGLRLIYYSQIVNDFQKGDIAEGYSVSREKKESFPLTVTSAQKNPTAFYLCASSPTIRQPQHFGDGTRLSIL.

This chain links TRBV19 with TRBJ1-2; D perhaps matches TRBD1 (5 bases). The ends were cut back, 4 bases at V and 2 bases at J, with 11 bases in the middle. Germline values: CDR1 LNHDA, CDR2 SQIVND (reference sequence). The CDR3 totals 14 residues. Here the CDR3 reads CASSNRTPNYGYTF. The DNA of the CDR3 is TGTGCCAGTAGTAACAGGACTCCAAACTATGGCTACACCTTC.

V gene TRBV20-1 combines with J gene TRBJ2-7; D remains ambiguous. Germline V CDR1 and CDR2: DFQATT, SNEGSKA (reference sequence). Trimming left V 3 bases short and J 4 bases short, with 13 bases between. CDR3 length equals 13 residues. The CDR3 reads CSASPLPAYEQYF. The DNA for the CDR3 is TGCAGTGCTAGTCCCTTACCTGCTTACGAGCAGTACTTC.

The rearrangement uses TRBV6-5 and TRBJ2-3; 8 nucleotides agree with TRBD1. The length of the CDR3 is 15 residues. CDR1 and CDR2 (germline): MNHEY, SVGAGI. V lost 3 bases to trimming and J lost 1 base; unmatched junction nucleotides: 3. The CDR3 nucleotides are TGTGCCAGCAGTTATGGGACAGGAGGCACAGATACGCAGTATTTT. Protein sequence: CASSYGTGGTDTQYF.

The rearrangement joins TRBV7-9 to TRBJ1-2; a weak D match, TRBD1 (6 bases). Trimming shortened V by 1 base and J by 3 bases, and 12 bases separated the two germline ends. Germline values: CDR1 SEHNR, CDR2 FQNEAQ (reference sequence). This CDR3 is built from 15 residues. This CDR3 is CASSLGQASYYGYTF. The CDR3 DNA reads TGTGCCAGCAGCTTAGGACAGGCGAGTTACTATGGCTACACCTTC. The complete variable domain, with remaining parts taken from reference TRBV7-9 and TRBJ1-2, reads DTGVSQNPRHKITKRGQNVTFRCDPISEHNRLYWYRQTLGQGPEFLTYFQNEAQLEKSRLLSDRFSAERPKGSFSTLEIQRTEQGDSAMYLCASSLGQASYYGYTFGSGTRLTVV.

The chain has TRBV12-3 or TRBV12-4 and TRBJ1-5, with D hard to call. This CDR3 is 13 amino acids long. Trimming shortened V by 4 bases and J by 4 bases, and 8 bases separated the two germline ends. The CDR3 nucleotides are TGTGCCAGCAGTTCCGTGGGAAATCAGCCCCAGCATTTT. Protein sequence: CASSSVGNQPQHF.

The chain couples TRBV7-8 to TRBJ1-3; no reliable D call. The germline V gene encodes CDR1 SGHVS and CDR2 FQNEAQ. V lost 6 bases and J 4 bases, leaving 19 bases between the germline ends. The CDR3 has 16 residues. CDR3 nucleotide sequence: TGTGCCAGCAGTCCCCTGGCGGGCAGACGGGGAAACACCATATATTTT. Amino acids: CASSPLAGRRGNTIYF.

The chain employs TRBV28 and TRBJ2-1; 9 bases align to TRBD1. The junction had 9 bases not matched to a gene; V was cut back by 6 bases and J by 3 bases. The germline gives CDR1 MDHEN, CDR2 SYDVKM. The CDR3 extends over 16 amino acids. The CDR3 sequence is CASSKTGTGLYNEQFF. The CDR3 nucleotides read TGTGCCAGCAGCAAGACCGGGACAGGGCTCTACAATGAGCAGTTCTTC.

The chain is built from TRBV29-1 and TRBJ2-5; 8 bases align to TRBD2. The CDR3 sequence is 12 residues long. Germline CDR1 is SQVTM and CDR2 is ANQGSEA. V shed 6 bases, J shed 3 bases, and the junction held 3 bases outside the gene matches. The DNA of the CDR3 is TGCAGCGTGGGAGCGGGGGAAGAGACCCAGTACTTC. Translating gives CSVGAGEETQYF.

The chain is built from TRBV7-8 and TRBJ1-2; 11 nucleotides match TRBD1. The V gene end was trimmed by 6 bases and the J gene end by 6 bases; junction bases not matched to a gene: 12. The CDR3 loop spans 16 amino acids. CDR1 SGHVS and CDR2 FQNEAQ come from the germline V gene. CDR3 sequence (DNA): TGTGCCAGCAGTCTTGGAGCAGGACAGGGGGCTGATGGCTACACCTTC. It specifies CASSLGAGQGADGYTF.